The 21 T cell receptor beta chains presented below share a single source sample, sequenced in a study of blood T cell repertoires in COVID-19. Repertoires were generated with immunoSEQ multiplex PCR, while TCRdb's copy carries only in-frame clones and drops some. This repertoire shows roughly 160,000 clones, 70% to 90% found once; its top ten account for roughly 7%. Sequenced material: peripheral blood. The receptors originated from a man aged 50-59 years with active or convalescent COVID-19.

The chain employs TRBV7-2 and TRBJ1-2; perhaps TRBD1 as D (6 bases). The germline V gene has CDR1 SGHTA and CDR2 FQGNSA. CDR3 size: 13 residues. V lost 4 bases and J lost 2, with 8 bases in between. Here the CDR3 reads CASSYRVNYGYTF. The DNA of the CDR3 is TGTGCCAGCAGCTACAGGGTCAACTATGGCTACACCTTC.

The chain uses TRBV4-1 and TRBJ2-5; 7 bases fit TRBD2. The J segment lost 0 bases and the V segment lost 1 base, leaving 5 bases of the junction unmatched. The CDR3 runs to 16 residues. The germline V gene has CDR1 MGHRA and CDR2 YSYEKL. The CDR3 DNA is TGCGCCAGCAGCCAAGCAAGCGGGGATCACCAAGAGACCCAGTACTTC. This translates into CASSQASGDHQETQYF.

CDR3 nucleotides: TGTGCCAGCAGCCAAGGGGCCAGAATTAATGAAAAACTGTTTTTT. Translation gives CASSQGARINEKLFF. V is TRBV4-2 and J is TRBJ1-4, with D uncertain. The CDR3 consists of 15 residues. Per germline, CDR1 LGHNA and CDR2 YNFKEQ. The V end was cut by 1 base, the J end by 4 bases, with 10 bases between.

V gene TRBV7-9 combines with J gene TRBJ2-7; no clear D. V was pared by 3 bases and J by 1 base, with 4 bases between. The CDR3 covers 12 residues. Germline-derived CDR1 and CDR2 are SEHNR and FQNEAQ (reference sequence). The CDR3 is CASSFSSYEQYF. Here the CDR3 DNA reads TGTGCCAGCAGCTTTAGTTCCTACGAGCAGTACTTC.

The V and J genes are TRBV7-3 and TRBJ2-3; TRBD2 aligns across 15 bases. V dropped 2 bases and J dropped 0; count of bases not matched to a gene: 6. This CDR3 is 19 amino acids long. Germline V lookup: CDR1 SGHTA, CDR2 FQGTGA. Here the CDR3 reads CASSLEGLAGGFSTDTQYF. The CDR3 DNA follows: TGTGCCAGCAGCTTAGAGGGACTAGCGGGGGGATTTAGCACAGATACGCAGTATTTT.

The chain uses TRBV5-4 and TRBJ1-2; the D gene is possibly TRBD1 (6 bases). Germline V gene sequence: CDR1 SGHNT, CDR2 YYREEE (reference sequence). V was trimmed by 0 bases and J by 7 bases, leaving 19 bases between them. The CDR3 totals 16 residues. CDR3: CASSLVSQGILGGYTF. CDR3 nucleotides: TGTGCCAGCAGCTTGGTTTCCCAGGGGATTTTAGGTGGCTACACCTTC.

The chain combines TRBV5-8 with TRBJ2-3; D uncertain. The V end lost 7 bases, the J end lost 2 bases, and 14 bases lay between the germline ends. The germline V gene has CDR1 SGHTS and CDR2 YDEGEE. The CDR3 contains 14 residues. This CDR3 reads CASWSSKDTDTQYF. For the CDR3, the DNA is TGTGCCAGCTGGAGTTCCAAGGACACAGATACGCAGTATTTT.

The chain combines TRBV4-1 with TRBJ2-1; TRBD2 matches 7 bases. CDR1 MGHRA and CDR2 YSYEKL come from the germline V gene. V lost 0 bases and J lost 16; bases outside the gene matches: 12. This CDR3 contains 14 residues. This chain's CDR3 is CASSQDTGGTTQFF. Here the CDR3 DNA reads TGCGCCAGCAGCCAAGACACCGGGGGGACCACCCAATTCTTC.

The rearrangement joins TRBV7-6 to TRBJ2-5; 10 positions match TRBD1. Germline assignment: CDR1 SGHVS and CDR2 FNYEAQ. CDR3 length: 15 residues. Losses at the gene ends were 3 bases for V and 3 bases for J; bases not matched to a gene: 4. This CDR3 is CASSLEGTGEETQYF. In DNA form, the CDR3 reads TGTGCCAGCAGCTTGGAAGGGACAGGGGAAGAGACCCAGTACTTC.

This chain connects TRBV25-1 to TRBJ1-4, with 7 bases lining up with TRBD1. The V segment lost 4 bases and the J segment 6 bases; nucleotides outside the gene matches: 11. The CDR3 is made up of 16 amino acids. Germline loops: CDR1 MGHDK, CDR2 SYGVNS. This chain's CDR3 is CASSARRGQGDEKLFF. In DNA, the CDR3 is TGTGCCAGCAGTGCCCGCAGGGGCCAGGGGGATGAAAAACTGTTTTTT. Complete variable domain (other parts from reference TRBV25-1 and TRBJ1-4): EADIYQTPRYLVIGTGKKITLECSQTMGHDKMYWYQQDPGMELHLIHYSYGVNSTEKGDLSSESTVSRIRTEHFPLTLESARPSHTSQYLCASSARRGQGDEKLFFGSGTQLSVL.

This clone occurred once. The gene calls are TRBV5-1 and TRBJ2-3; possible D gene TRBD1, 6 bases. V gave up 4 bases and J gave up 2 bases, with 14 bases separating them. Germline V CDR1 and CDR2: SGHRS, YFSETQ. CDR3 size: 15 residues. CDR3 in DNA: TGCGCCAGCAGCCCGCAGGACAGAACCACAGATACGCAGTATTTT. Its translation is CASSPQDRTTDTQYF.

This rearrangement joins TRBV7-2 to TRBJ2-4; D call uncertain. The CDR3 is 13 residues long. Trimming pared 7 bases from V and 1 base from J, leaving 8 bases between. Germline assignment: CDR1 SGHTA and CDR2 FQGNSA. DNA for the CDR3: TGTGCCAGCACAACCGCGGCCAAAAACATTCAGTACTTC. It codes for CASTTAAKNIQYF.

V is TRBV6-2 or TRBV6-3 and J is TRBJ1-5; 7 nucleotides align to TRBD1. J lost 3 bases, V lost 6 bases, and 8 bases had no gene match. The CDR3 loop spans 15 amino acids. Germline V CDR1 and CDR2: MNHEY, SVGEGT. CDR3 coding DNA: TGTGCCAGCAGACCTACAGGGGCCCTCAATCAGCCCCAGCATTTT. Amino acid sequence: CASRPTGALNQPQHF.

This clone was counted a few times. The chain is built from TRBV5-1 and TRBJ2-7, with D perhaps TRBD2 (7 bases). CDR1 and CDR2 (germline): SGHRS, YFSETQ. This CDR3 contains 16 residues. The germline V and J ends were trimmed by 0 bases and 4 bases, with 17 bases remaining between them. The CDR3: CASSLGFGRGTYEQYF. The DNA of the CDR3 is TGCGCCAGCAGCTTGGGGTTCGGGCGGGGGACATACGAGCAGTACTTC. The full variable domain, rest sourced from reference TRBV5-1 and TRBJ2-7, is KAGVTQTPRYLIKTRGQQVTLSCSPISGHRSVSWYQQTPGQGLQFLFEYFSETQRNKGNFPGRFSGRQFSNSRSEMNVSTLELGDSALYLCASSLGFGRGTYEQYFGPGTRLTVT.

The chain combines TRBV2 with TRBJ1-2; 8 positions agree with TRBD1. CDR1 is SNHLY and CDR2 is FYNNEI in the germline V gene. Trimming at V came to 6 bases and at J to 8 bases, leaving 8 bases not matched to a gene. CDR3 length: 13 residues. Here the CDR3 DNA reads TGTGCCAGCAGAGAGGACAGGGTTAGGGGCTACACCTTC. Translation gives CASREDRVRGYTF.

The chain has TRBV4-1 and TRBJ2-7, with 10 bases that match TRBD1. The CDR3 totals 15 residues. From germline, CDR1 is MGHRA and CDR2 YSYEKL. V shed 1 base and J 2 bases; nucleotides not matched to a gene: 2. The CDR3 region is CASSQVGQGAYEQYF. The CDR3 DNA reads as TGCGCCAGCAGCCAAGTCGGACAGGGGGCCTACGAGCAGTACTTC.

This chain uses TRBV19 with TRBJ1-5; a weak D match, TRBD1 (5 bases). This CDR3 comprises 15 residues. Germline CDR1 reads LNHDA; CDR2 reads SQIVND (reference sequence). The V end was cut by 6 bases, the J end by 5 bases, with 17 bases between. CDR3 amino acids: CASRVHAGEYQPQHF. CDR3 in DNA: TGTGCCAGTAGAGTCCACGCGGGGGAATATCAGCCCCAGCATTTT.

The chain's CDR3 is CASSQDQTGGLTDTQYF. CDR3 coding DNA: TGTGCCAGCAGCCAAGACCAAACGGGAGGATTGACAGATACGCAGTATTTT. This chain links TRBV4-2 with TRBJ2-3; 7 positions match TRBD2. Germline CDR1 and CDR2: LGHNA and YNFKEQ. CDR3 size: 17 residues. V gave up 0 bases and J gave up 3 bases; unmatched junction bases: 9.

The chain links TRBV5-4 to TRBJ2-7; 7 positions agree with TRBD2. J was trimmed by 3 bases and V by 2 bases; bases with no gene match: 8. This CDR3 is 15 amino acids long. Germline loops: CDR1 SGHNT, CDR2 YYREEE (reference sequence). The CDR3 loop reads CASSLPGTTVYEQYF. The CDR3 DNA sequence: TGTGCCAGCAGCTTACCCGGGACTACTGTCTACGAGCAGTACTTC.

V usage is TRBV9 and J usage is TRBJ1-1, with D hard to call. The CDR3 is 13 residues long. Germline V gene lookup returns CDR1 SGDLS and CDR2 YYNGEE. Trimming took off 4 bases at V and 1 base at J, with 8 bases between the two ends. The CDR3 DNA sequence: TGTGCCAGCAGCCCGAGTTCGAACACTGAAGCTTTCTTT. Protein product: CASSPSSNTEAFF.

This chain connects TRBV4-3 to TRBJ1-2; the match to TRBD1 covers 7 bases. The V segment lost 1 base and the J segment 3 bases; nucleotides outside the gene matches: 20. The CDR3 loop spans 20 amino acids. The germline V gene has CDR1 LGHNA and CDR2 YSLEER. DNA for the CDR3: TGCGCCAGCAGCCAAGCCCGGGGCGTTCGTAAGGGGGCGGCGGACTATGGCTACACCTTC. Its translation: CASSQARGVRKGAADYGYTF.